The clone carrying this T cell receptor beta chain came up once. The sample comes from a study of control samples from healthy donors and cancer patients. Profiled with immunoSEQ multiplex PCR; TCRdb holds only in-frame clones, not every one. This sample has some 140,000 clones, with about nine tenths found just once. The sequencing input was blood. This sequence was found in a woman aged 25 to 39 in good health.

The CDR3 sequence: CASSLRWTVQGSPLHF. The CDR3, as DNA: TGTGCCAGCAGTTTGAGATGGACAGTTCAGGGTTCACCCCTCCACTTT. J is TRBJ1-6 and V is TRBV27; TRBD1 is a possible D gene (6 bases). The CDR3 sequence is 16 residues long. CDR1 and CDR2 (germline): MNHEY, SMNVEV (reference sequence). V lost 3 bases and J 9 bases, leaving 18 bases between the germline ends.